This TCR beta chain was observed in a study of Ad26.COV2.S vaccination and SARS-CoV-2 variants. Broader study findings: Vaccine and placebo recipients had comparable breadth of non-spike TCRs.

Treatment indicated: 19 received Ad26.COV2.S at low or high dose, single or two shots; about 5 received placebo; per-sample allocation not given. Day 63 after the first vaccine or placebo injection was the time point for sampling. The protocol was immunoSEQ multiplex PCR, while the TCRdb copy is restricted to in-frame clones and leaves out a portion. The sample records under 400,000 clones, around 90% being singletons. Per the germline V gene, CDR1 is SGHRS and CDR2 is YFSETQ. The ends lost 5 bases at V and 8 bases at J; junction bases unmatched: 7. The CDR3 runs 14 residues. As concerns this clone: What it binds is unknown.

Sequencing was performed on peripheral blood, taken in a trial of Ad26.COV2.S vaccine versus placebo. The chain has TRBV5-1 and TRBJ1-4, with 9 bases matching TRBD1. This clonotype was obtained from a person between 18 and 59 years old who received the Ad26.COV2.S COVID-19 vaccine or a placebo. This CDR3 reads CASRRDRDWEKLFF. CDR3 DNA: TGCGCCAGCAGACGGGACAGGGACTGGGAAAAACTGTTTTTT.